Listed below are T cell receptor beta chains from one sample, sequenced in a study of cytomegalovirus exposure and HLA in healthy donors. The assay was immunoSEQ multiplex PCR, and TCRdb's table has in-frame clones only and misses some. The sample contains around 200,000 clones, 65% to 90% of which appear only once. Sequencing used PBMCs. The receptors come from a girl aged 10 to 17 in good health and CMV-seronegative. Both conserved end residues are trimmed from each CDR3. Fields, in order: D gene, V gene, J gene, clone size, CDR3 protein. A D gene is named only where the DNA matches it firmly. For some rows the clone size is stated as once, few or many, or as a class when expanded; others skip it.

TRBD2,TRBV5-4,TRBJ2-7,.,ASSLLAGEQY
.,TRBV28,TRBJ2-3,.,ASSLGPAQGTPYTDTQY
.,TRBV5-8,TRBJ1-2,.,ASSRFTGSYGYT
.,TRBV6-6,TRBJ1-1,few,ASSYSETGEAF
.,TRBV28,TRBJ2-1,.,ASTQVQGEQF
.,TRBV5-4,TRBJ1-2,.,ASHRTAQGYGYT
.,TRBV5-1,TRBJ2-1,.,ASSLGQSYNEQF
.,TRBV6-6,TRBJ1-5,.,ASSYGGTSNQPQH
.,TRBV5-8,TRBJ2-7,.,ASSLNTGGLNTVEQY
.,TRBV7-2,TRBJ1-1,once,ASSFQGVRNTEAF
TRBD1,TRBV29-1,TRBJ1-1,.,SVVRGDTEAF
.,TRBV2,TRBJ2-5,.,ASSDLQETQY
.,TRBV7-2,TRBJ1-2,.,ASSSGRTANYGYT
.,TRBV27,TRBJ2-3,.,ASSFRRTDTQY
.,TRBV11-2,TRBJ1-1,.,ASSLNPRNTEAF
TRBD1,TRBV6-5,TRBJ1-2,.,ASGSWATGADGYT
TRBD2,TRBV29-1,TRBJ2-3,.,SASQGAGVWADTQY
.,TRBV5-5,TRBJ1-5,.,ASSFTDEQPQH
TRBD2,TRBV7-9,TRBJ2-3,.,ASSVSGGAGDTQY
.,TRBV6-5,TRBJ1-4,few,ASSRGYATNEKLF
.,TRBV6-1,TRBJ1-2,.,ASNRQILNYGYT
TRBD1,TRBV2,TRBJ1-3,.,ASSEDRGVNTIY
TRBD2,TRBV9,TRBJ2-1,few,ASSVYLAGGGEQF
TRBD2,TRBV7-2,TRBJ2-2,.,ASSSVASGGGATGELF
TRBD1,TRBV5-8,TRBJ1-3,.,ASSYGTGTAGNTIY